Below are 6 T cell receptor beta chains sequenced from a single sample in a study of beta chain features in type 1 diabetes. The entirety of the isolated RNA underwent reverse transcription, so expressed TCRB transcripts were sequenced. Measured with immunoSEQ multiplex PCR; TCRdb has only the in-frame clones, and not every one. This table has roughly 250,000 clones, 7.5% to 10% appearing once. The sequenced sample was naive CD4+ T cells from blood. Every receptor here comes from a woman under 30 in good health.

A few counts support this clone. V is TRBV5-4 and J is TRBJ2-3; the match to TRBD1 covers 9 bases. The length of the CDR3 is 16 residues. V lost 3 bases, J lost 6 bases, and 11 bases stayed unmatched. Germline CDR1 is SGHNT and CDR2 is YYREEE (reference sequence). As DNA, the CDR3 is TGTGCCAGCAGCTCGACAAACAGGGGGCGCGGTGATACGCAGTATTTT. It encodes CASSSTNRGRGDTQYF.

The J gene is TRBJ2-2, the V gene TRBV19; 9 bases map to TRBD1. The V gene end was trimmed by 7 bases and the J gene end by 2 bases; junction bases not matched to a gene: 5. This CDR3 region has 15 residues. CDR1 is LNHDA, CDR2 SQIVND, per germline (reference sequence). CDR3 protein: CASIQGQGNTGELFF. The CDR3 DNA is TGTGCCAGTATCCAGGGACAGGGAAACACCGGGGAGCTGTTTTTT. The full variable domain, rest sourced from reference TRBV19 and TRBJ2-2, is DGGITQSPKYLFRKEGQNVTLSCEQNLNHDAMYWYRQDPGQGLRLIYYSQIVNDFQKGDIAEGYSVSREKKESFPLTVTSAQKNPTAFYLCASIQGQGNTGELFFGEGSRLTVL.

This clone was observed a few times. The chain recombines TRBV4-2 with TRBJ2-1, with TRBD2 matching 8 bases. The CDR3 length is 16 residues. With V trimmed by 0 bases and J by 4 bases, 5 bases remained unmatched. Germline-derived CDR1 and CDR2 are LGHNA and YNFKEQ. This chain's CDR3 is CASSQDITSGYNEQFF. CDR3 in DNA: TGTGCCAGCAGCCAAGATATAACTAGCGGTTACAATGAGCAGTTCTTC.

This clone showed up just a few times. CDR3 nucleotides: TGCGCCAGCAGCTTAGGACAGGGAGTAGATGAGCAGTTCTTC. Translation gives CASSLGQGVDEQFF. The chain links TRBV5-1 to TRBJ2-1; 8 positions agree with TRBD1. CDR3 size: 14 residues. Germline-derived CDR1 and CDR2 are SGHRS and YFSETQ. After removal of 2 bases from V and 8 bases from J, the junction contained 6 bases not matched to a gene.

This clone was seen only a few times. The sample holds other DNA sequences that translate to the same CDR3. The chain has TRBV30 and TRBJ1-2; D remains ambiguous. Trimming left V 1 base short and J 4 bases short, with 4 bases between. This CDR3 comprises 11 residues. Looked up from germline, CDR1 is GTSNPN and CDR2 is SVGIG (reference sequence). CDR3 nucleotides: TGTGCCTGGAGTGGCAGCTATGGCTACACCTTC. As protein: CAWSGSYGYTF.

This chain joins TRBV19 and TRBJ2-1; no reliable D call. Trimming shortened V by 5 bases and J by 5 bases, and 16 bases separated the two germline ends. The germline gives CDR1 LNHDA, CDR2 SQIVND (reference sequence). The CDR3 extends over 15 amino acids. The CDR3 spells CASSPDRWSDNEQFF. CDR3 DNA: TGTGCCAGTAGTCCGGATAGGTGGAGCGACAATGAGCAGTTCTTC.